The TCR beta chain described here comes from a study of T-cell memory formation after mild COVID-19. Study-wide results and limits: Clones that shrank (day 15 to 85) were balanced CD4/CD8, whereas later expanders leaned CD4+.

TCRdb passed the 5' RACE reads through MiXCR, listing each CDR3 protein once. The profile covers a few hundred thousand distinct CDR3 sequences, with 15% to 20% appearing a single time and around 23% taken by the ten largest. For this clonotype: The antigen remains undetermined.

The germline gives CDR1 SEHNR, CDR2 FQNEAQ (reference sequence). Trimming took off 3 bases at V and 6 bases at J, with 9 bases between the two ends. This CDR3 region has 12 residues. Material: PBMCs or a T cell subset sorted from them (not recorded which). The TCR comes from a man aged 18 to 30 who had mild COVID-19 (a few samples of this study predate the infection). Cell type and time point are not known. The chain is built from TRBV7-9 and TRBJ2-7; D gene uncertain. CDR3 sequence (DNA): TGTGCCAGCAGCTTCCGGGCCGCCGAGCAGTACTTC. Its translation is CASSFRAAEQYF.